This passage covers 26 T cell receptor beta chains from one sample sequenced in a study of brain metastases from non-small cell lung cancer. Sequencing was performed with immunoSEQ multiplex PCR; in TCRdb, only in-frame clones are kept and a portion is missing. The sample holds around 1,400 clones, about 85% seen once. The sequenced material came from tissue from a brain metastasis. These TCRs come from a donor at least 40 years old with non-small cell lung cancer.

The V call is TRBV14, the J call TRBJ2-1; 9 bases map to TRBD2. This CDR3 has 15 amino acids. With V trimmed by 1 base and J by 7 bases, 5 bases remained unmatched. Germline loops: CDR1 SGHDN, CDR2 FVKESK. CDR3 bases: TGTGCCAGCAGCCAAGTGGCGGGAGGGAGGAATGAGCAGTTCTTC. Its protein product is CASSQVAGGRNEQFF.

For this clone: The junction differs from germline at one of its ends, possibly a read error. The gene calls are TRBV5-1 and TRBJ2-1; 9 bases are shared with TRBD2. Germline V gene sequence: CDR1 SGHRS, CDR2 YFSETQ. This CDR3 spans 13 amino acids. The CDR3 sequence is CASSPSGNNEQFF. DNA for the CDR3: TGTGCCAGCAGTCCTAGCGGGAACAATGAGCAGTTCTTC.

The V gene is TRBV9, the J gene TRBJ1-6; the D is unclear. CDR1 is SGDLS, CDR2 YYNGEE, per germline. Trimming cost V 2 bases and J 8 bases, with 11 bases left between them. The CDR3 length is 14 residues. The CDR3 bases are TGTGCCAGCAGCGTGGGTGGGTTTGATTCACCCCTCCACTTT. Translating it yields CASSVGGFDSPLHF.

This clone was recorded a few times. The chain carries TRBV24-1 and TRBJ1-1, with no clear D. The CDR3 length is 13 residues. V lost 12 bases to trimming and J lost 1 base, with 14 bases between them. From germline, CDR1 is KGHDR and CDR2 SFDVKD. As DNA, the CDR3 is TGTGCCCAGACGTTAGTATGGAACACTGAAGCTTTCTTT. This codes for CAQTLVWNTEAFF.

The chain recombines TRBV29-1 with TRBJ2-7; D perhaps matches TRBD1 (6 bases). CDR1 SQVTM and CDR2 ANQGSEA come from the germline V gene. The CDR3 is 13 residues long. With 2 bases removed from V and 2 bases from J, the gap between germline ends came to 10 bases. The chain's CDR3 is CSVEQGPPYEQYF. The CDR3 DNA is TGCAGCGTTGAACAGGGGCCCCCCTACGAGCAGTACTTC.

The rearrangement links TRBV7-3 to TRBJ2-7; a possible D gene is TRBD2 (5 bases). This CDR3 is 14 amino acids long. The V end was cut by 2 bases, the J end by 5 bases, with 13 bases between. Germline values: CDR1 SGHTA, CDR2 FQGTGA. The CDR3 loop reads CASSLGGESNEQYF. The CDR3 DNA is TGTGCCAGCAGCTTAGGAGGAGAGTCAAACGAGCAGTACTTC. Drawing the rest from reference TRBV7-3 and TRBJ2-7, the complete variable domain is GAGVSQTPSNKVTEKGKYVELRCDPISGHTALYWYRQSLGQGPEFLIYFQGTGAADDSGLPNDRFFAVRPEGSVSTLKIQRTERGDSAVYLCASSLGGESNEQYFGPGTRLTVT.

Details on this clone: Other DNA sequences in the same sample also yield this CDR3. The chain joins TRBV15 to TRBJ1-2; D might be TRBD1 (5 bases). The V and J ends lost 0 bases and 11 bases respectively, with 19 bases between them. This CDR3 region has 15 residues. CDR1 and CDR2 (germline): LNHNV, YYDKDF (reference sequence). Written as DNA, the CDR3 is TGTGCCACCAGCAGAGAGGCAGCCACCGATGGGGGTTACACCTTC. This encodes CATSREAATDGGYTF.

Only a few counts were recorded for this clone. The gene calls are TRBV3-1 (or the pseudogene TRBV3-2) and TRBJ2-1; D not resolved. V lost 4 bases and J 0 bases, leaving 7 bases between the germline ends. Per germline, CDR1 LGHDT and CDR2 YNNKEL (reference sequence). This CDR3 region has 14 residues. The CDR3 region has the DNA TGTGCCAGCAGCCCCCCCACCTCCTACAATGAGCAGTTCTTC. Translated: CASSPPTSYNEQFF.

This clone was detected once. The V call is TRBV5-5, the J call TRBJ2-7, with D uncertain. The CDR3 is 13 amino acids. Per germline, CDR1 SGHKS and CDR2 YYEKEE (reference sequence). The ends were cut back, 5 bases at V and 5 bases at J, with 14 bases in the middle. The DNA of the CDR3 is TGTGCCAGCAGTCCCGTGACCACTAACGAGCAGTACTTC. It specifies CASSPVTTNEQYF.

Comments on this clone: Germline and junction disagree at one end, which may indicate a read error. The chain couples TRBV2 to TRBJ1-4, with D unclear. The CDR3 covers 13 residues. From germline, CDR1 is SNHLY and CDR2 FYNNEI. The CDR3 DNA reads TGTACCAGCACCCCCAGATACGACGAAAAACTGTTTTTT. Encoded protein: CTSTPRYDEKLFF. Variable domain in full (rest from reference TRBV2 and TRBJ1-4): EPEVTQTPSHQVTQMGQEVILRCVPISNHLYFYWYRQILGQKVEFLVSFYNNEISEKSEIFDDQFSVERPDGSNFTLKIRSTKLEDSAMYFCTSTPRYDEKLFFGSGTQLSVL.

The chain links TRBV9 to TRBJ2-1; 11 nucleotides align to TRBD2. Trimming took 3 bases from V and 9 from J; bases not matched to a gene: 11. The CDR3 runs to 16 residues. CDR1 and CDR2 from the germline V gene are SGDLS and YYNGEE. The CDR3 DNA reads TGTGCCAGCAGCGCCCCCGTGACTAGCGGGATAGCTGAGCAGTTCTTC. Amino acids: CASSAPVTSGIAEQFF.

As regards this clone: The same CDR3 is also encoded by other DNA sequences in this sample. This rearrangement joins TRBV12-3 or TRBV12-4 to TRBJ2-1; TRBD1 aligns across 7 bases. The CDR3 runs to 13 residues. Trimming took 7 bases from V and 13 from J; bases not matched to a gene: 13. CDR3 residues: CASNRQGVDKQFF. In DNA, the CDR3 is TGTGCCAGCAACCGACAGGGAGTGGATAAACAGTTCTTC.

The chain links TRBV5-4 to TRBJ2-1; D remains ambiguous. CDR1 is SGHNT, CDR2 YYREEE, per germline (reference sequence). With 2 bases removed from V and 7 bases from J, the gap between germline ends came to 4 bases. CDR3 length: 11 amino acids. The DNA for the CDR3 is TGTGCCAGCAGCTTCATAAATGAGCAGTTCTTC. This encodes CASSFINEQFF.

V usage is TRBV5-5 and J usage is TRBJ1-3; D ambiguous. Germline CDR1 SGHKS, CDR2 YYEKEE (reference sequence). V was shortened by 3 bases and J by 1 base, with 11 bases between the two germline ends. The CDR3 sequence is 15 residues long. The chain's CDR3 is CASSYDGESGNTIYF. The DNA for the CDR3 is TGTGCCAGCAGCTACGACGGAGAATCTGGAAACACCATATATTTT.

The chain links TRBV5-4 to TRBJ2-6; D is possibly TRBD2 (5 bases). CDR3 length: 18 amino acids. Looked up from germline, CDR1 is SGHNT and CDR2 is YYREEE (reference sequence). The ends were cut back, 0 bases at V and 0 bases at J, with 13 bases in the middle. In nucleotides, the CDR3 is TGTGCCAGCAGCTTGGGTCCTCCGGGGAGCTCTGGGGCCAACGTCCTGACTTTC. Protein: CASSLGPPGSSGANVLTF.

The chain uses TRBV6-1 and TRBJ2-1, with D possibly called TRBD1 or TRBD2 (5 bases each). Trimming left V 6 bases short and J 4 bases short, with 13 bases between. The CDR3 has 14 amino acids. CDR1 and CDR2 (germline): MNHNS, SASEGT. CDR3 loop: CASSMIEGYNEQFF. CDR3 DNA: TGTGCCAGCAGCATGATCGAGGGGTACAATGAGCAGTTCTTC.

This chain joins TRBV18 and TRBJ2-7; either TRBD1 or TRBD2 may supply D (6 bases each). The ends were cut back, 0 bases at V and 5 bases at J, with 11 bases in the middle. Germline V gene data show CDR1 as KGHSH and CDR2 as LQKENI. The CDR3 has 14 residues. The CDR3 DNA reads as TGTGCCAGCTCACCACCGGAGGGGGTCGACGAGCAGTACTTC. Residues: CASSPPEGVDEQYF.

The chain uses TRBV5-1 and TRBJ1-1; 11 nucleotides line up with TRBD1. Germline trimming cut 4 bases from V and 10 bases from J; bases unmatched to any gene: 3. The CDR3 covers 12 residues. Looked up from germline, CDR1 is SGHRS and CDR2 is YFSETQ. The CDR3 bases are TGCGCCAGCAGCCCGGGACAGGGGGGAGCTTTCTTT. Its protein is CASSPGQGGAFF.

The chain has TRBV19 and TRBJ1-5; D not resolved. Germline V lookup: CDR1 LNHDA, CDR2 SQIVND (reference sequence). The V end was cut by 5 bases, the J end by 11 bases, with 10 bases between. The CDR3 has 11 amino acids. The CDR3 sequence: CASSDRVAQHF. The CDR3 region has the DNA TGTGCCAGTAGTGATAGAGTCGCCCAGCATTTT.

CDR3 protein: CASSEEQDRKNIQYF. CDR3 nucleotide sequence: TGTGCCAGCAGTGAAGAACAGGACAGAAAAAACATTCAGTACTTC. The V call is TRBV6-1, the J call TRBJ2-4; a possible D gene is TRBD1 (6 bases). CDR1 is MNHNS, CDR2 SASEGT, per germline. The CDR3 has 15 residues. Trimming removed 1 base at V and 4 bases at J, with 11 bases between.

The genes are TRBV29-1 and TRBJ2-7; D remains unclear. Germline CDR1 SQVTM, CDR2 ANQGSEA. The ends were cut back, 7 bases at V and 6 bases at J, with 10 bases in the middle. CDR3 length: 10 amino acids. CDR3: CSANWGEQYF. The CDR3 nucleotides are TGCAGCGCCAATTGGGGCGAGCAGTACTTC.

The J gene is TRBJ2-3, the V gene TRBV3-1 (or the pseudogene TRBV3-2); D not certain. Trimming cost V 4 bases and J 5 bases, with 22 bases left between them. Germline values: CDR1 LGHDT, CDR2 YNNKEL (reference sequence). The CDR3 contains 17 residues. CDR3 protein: CASSLVHPICQQDTQYF. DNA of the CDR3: TGTGCCAGCAGCCTGGTGCATCCCATTTGTCAGCAAGATACGCAGTATTTT.

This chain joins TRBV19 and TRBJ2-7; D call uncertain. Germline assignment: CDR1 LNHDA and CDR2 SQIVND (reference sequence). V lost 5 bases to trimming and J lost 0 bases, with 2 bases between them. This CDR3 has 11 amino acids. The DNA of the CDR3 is TGTGCCAGTAGTGACTCCTACGAGCAGTACTTC. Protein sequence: CASSDSYEQYF.

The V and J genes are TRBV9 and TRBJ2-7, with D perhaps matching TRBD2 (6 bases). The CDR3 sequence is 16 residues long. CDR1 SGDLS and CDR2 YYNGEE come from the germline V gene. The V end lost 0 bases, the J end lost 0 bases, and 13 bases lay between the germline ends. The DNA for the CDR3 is TGTGCCAGCAGCGTAGGGTTAGCGGACGGCTCCTACGAGCAGTACTTC. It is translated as CASSVGLADGSYEQYF.

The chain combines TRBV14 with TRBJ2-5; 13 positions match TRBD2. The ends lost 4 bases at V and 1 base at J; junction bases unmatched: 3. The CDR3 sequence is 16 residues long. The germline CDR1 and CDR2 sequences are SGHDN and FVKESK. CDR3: CASSLWTSGSQETQYF. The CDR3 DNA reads TGTGCCAGCAGCCTCTGGACTAGCGGGAGCCAAGAGACCCAGTACTTC.

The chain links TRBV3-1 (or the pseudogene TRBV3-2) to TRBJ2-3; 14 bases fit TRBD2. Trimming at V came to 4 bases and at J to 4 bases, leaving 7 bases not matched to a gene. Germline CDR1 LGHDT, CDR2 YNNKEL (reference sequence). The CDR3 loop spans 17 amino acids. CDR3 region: CASSLETSGRAADTQYF. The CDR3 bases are TGTGCCAGCAGCCTAGAGACTAGCGGGAGGGCCGCAGATACGCAGTATTTT.